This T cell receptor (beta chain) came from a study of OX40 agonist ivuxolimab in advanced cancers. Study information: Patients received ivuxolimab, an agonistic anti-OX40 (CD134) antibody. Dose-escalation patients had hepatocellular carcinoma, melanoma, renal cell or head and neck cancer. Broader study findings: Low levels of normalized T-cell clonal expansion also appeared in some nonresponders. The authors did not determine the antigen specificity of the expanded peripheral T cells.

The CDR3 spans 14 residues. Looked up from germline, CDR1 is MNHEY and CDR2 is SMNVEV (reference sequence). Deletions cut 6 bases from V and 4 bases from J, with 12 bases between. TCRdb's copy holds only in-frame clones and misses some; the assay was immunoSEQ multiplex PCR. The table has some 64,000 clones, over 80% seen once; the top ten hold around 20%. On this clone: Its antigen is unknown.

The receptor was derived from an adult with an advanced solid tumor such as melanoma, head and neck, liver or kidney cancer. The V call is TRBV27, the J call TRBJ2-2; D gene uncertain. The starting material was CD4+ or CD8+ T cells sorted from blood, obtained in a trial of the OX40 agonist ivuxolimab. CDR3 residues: CASSAIGITGELFF. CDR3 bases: TGTGCCAGCAGCGCTATTGGGATCACCGGGGAGCTGTTTTTT.